The entry below describes one TCR beta chain. Its matching antigen is unknown. Trimming stripped 5 bases from V and 0 bases from J, with 15 bases between. The CDR3 is 16 amino acids. CDR1 and CDR2 (germline): SGDLS, YYNGEE. This sample stems from a study of CD8 T cells in ankylosing spondylitis. Study-level findings and limits: About 8 highly homologous variants made up a TCR beta motif, and this motif appeared characteristic of ankylosing spondylitis blood. Researchers reportedly found disease-linked clones significantly enriched in matched ankylosing spondylitis synovial fluid.

MiXCR, applied by TCRdb to the 5' RACE reads, yields one record per CDR3 protein. The sample carries 350,000 to 550,000 distinct CDR3 sequences, 20% to 30% recorded once. The genes are TRBV9 and TRBJ2-1; D ambiguous. The specimen was blood, either unsorted or a sorted T cell fraction (not recorded which). This TCR derives from a male donor with ankylosing spondylitis. Here the CDR3 reads CASSQSVQSSYNEQFF. CDR3 nucleotides: TGTGCCAGCAGTCAAAGTGTCCAGAGCTCCTACAATGAGCAGTTCTTC. The full variable domain, rest sourced from reference TRBV9 and TRBJ2-1, is DSGVTQTPKHLITATGQRVTLRCSPRSGDLSVYWYQQSLDQGLQFLIQYYNGEERAKGNILERFSAQQFPDLHSELNLSSLELGDSALYFCASSQSVQSSYNEQFFGPGTRLTVL.